Listed here are 32 T cell receptor beta chains from one sample, sequenced in a study of cytomegalovirus exposure and HLA in healthy donors (TCRdb year 2017). Libraries were constructed by the immunoSEQ multiplex PCR assay. A mixture of 60 forward primers for TCR Vbeta segments and 13 reverse primers for TCR Jbeta segments was used in the multiplex PCR. This immuneACCESS table, as held by TCRdb, lists in-frame sequences with V and J called but not all clones. Of the missing ones, under half trace to an unresolved V gene in checked studies; the others have no known cause. The sample profile shows some 100,000 clones; about four fifths of them were found once. The ten biggest clones cover roughly an eighth of the sample. Sequences were obtained from PBMCs. These receptors all stem from a woman aged 70-85 years in good health and CMV-seropositive.

This sequence joins TRBV5-4 and TRBJ1-1; D call uncertain. Between the trimmed V and J ends, which lost 4 bases and 2 bases, there was a span of 15 bases. Germline V gene data show CDR1 as SGHNT and CDR2 as YYREEE (reference sequence). This CDR3 contains 15 residues. The CDR3 DNA sequence: TGTGCCAGCAGCACGATACCGGGATTTAACACTGAAGCTTTCTTT. Its protein is CASSTIPGFNTEAFF.

The chain combines TRBV14 with TRBJ2-1; tentative D call: TRBD1 (5 bases). CDR3 size: 15 residues. V lost 5 bases and J lost 10, with 21 bases in between. Germline V gene lookup returns CDR1 SGHDN and CDR2 FVKESK. The CDR3 protein is CASSKQANYIREQFF. CDR3 bases: TGTGCCAGCAGCAAACAGGCTAATTACATCCGGGAGCAGTTCTTC.

This clone was found a few times. V usage is TRBV29-1 and J usage is TRBJ2-2, with 14 nucleotides matching TRBD2. V lost 4 bases and J lost 8; bases outside the gene matches: 12. The germline gives CDR1 SQVTM, CDR2 ANQGSEA. The CDR3 totals 17 residues. The CDR3, as DNA: TGCAGCGTTGGGGGAGTGGGGACTAGCGGGAGAACTGGGGAGCTGTTTTTT. This translates into CSVGGVGTSGRTGELFF.

V and J are TRBV5-4 and TRBJ2-6, with 8 bases aligning to TRBD1. CDR1 and CDR2 from the germline V gene are SGHNT and YYREEE (reference sequence). Trimming took 7 bases from V and 1 from J; bases not matched to a gene: 4. This CDR3 comprises 15 residues. This chain's CDR3 is CASRRTGSGANVLTF. In DNA, the CDR3 is TGTGCCAGCCGTCGGACAGGGTCTGGGGCCAACGTCCTGACTTTC.

This chain links TRBV25-1 with TRBJ2-2, with D possibly matching TRBD1 (6 bases). The CDR3 runs to 16 residues. Germline CDR1 reads MGHDK; CDR2 reads SYGVNS. V was trimmed by 1 base and J by 3 bases, leaving 12 bases between them. CDR3 in DNA: TGTGCCAGCAGTGAATTCGGGGCAGGGGACACCGGGGAGCTGTTTTTT. Protein: CASSEFGAGDTGELFF.

This sequence joins TRBV19 and TRBJ2-7, with D perhaps matching TRBD2 (6 bases). Germline values: CDR1 LNHDA, CDR2 SQIVND (reference sequence). CDR3 length: 16 residues. The ends were cut back, 6 bases at V and 0 bases at J, with 18 bases in the middle. In nucleotides, the CDR3 is TGTGCCAGTAGCAGGAGTGCGGGGCGAAGCTCCTACGAGCAGTACTTC. Translating it yields CASSRSAGRSSYEQYF. The variable domain in full, with the rest retrieved from reference TRBV19 and TRBJ2-7, is DGGITQSPKYLFRKEGQNVTLSCEQNLNHDAMYWYRQDPGQGLRLIYYSQIVNDFQKGDIAEGYSVSREKKESFPLTVTSAQKNPTAFYLCASSRSAGRSSYEQYFGPGTRLTVT.

The V and J genes are TRBV5-4 and TRBJ1-6; TRBD1 matches at 8 bases. Germline V gives CDR1 SGHNT, CDR2 YYREEE (reference sequence). The trim removed 3 bases at V and 10 bases at J, leaving 6 bases unmatched. CDR3 length equals 14 residues. CDR3 nucleotides: TGTGCCAGCAGCTCCCTGGACAGGGACTCACCCCTCCACTTT. Its protein is CASSSLDRDSPLHF.

The chain employs TRBV14 and TRBJ1-2; possibly TRBD1 for D (5 bases). The CDR3 extends over 14 amino acids. The V end was cut by 0 bases, the J end by 4 bases, with 9 bases between. Germline CDR1 is SGHDN and CDR2 is FVKESK. CDR3: CASSQDLGGYGYTF. The CDR3 coding sequence is TGTGCCAGCAGCCAAGATCTGGGGGGCTATGGCTACACCTTC.

The genes are TRBV10-3 and TRBJ2-7; 11 bases agree with TRBD1. J was trimmed by 3 bases and V by 3 bases; bases with no gene match: 1. The CDR3 runs 14 residues. Looked up from germline, CDR1 is ENHRY and CDR2 is SYGVKD. The CDR3 bases are TGTGCCATCAGTGACGGGACAGGGGGCTACGAGCAGTACTTC. Translation gives CAISDGTGGYEQYF.

This chain connects TRBV28 to TRBJ2-1; D unresolved. Germline CDR1 and CDR2: MDHEN and SYDVKM. The ends were cut back, 2 bases at V and 10 bases at J, with 18 bases in the middle. The CDR3 contains 15 residues. CDR3 sequence: CASSLGTPVVNEQFF. The CDR3 bases are TGTGCCAGCAGTTTAGGTACCCCGGTCGTCAACGAGCAGTTCTTC.

This chain uses TRBV19 with TRBJ2-1; 11 bases agree with TRBD1. Germline V gives CDR1 LNHDA, CDR2 SQIVND (reference sequence). Trimming at V came to 8 bases and at J to 8 bases, leaving 11 bases not matched to a gene. This CDR3 is 15 amino acids long. CDR3 DNA: TGTGCCAGTGGGTTAGGCCGGGACAGGGGGTATGAGCAGTTCTTC. Its protein is CASGLGRDRGYEQFF.

This clone was seen just once. This chain connects TRBV5-6 to TRBJ1-6, with a tentative D call TRBD1 (5 bases). This CDR3 has 14 amino acids. CDR1 and CDR2 from the germline V gene are SGHDT and YYEEEE. The ends were cut back, 7 bases at V and 6 bases at J, with 14 bases in the middle. In DNA, the CDR3 is TGTGCCAGCGAGGAGGGGTTCGGTAATTCACCCCTCCACTTT. As protein: CASEEGFGNSPLHF.

This chain uses TRBV10-1 with TRBJ1-2; 7 bases are a match to TRBD1. Germline assignment: CDR1 WNHNN and CDR2 SYGVQD (reference sequence). V shed 6 bases, J shed 3 bases, and the junction held 4 bases outside the gene matches. CDR3 size: 13 residues. CDR3 region: CASSPGTDYGYTF. CDR3 nucleotides: TGCGCCAGCAGCCCTGGGACAGACTATGGCTACACCTTC.

CDR3 in DNA: TGTGCCAGCAGCTTAGCAGCAGGGATTAATTCACCCCTCCACTTT. This gives the protein CASSLAAGINSPLHF. V usage is TRBV11-2 and J usage is TRBJ1-6; perhaps TRBD1 as D (5 bases). The length of the CDR3 is 15 residues. The V and J ends lost 1 base and 6 bases respectively, with 10 bases between them. Germline CDR1 is SGHAT and CDR2 is FQNNGV.

This chain joins TRBV4-2 and TRBJ1-5; D unclear. Germline V CDR1 and CDR2: LGHNA, YNFKEQ. Trimming removed 0 bases at V and 6 bases at J, with 12 bases between. There are 15 residues in the CDR3. CDR3 protein: CASSQDRERAQPQHF. In nucleotides, the CDR3 is TGTGCCAGCAGCCAAGATCGGGAGAGGGCTCAGCCCCAGCATTTT.

This chain joins TRBV5-1 and TRBJ1-4, with a possible D match to TRBD1 (5 bases). Trimming took 4 bases from V and 0 from J, leaving 13 bases between them. Germline V gives CDR1 SGHRS, CDR2 YFSETQ. The CDR3 covers 16 residues. CDR3 amino acids: CASSKRGFTTNEKLFF. In DNA, the CDR3 is TGCGCCAGCAGCAAGCGGGGGTTTACAACTAATGAAAAACTGTTTTTT.

The CDR3 nucleotides are TGCGCCAGCAGGGGCAGGGGAGAAGTGGATCAGCCCCAGCATTTT. As protein: CASRGRGEVDQPQHF. The gene calls are TRBV23-1 and TRBJ1-5, with D perhaps TRBD1 (6 bases). TRBV23-1 is an ORF, and what it does is uncertain. This CDR3 region has 15 residues. Trimming left V 6 bases short and J 5 bases short, with 17 bases between.

This clone was picked up a small number of times. The chain has TRBV5-1 and TRBJ1-1; D uncertain. Trimming left V 4 bases short and J 4 bases short, with 11 bases between. Germline lookup yields CDR1 SGHRS and CDR2 YFSETQ. CDR3 length: 13 residues. Here the CDR3 reads CASSLVSGTEAFF. For the CDR3, the DNA is TGCGCCAGCAGCCTCGTTTCGGGCACTGAAGCTTTCTTT.

A note on this clone: One junction end does not reproduce the germline sequence, and a read error may be involved. V usage is TRBV28 and J usage is TRBJ2-6, with D possibly being TRBD2 (6 bases). Germline CDR1 reads MDHEN; CDR2 reads SYDVKM. The CDR3 runs to 19 residues. CDR3 region: CASSLLAEVLRSGANGLTF. DNA for the CDR3: TGTGCCAGCAGTTTATTAGCGGAGGTACTCCGCTCTGGGGCCAACGGCCTGACTTTC.

The rearrangement joins TRBV28 to TRBJ1-1, with D maybe TRBD1 (6 bases). Trimming took 1 base from V and 4 from J, leaving 10 bases between them. The germline gives CDR1 MDHEN, CDR2 SYDVKM. The CDR3 covers 14 residues. The CDR3 reads CASSLFTGITEAFF. The CDR3 DNA is TGTGCCAGCAGTTTATTCACAGGGATCACTGAAGCTTTCTTT.

The chain couples TRBV19 to TRBJ1-5, with 8 bases matching TRBD1. In germline, CDR1 is LNHDA, CDR2 SQIVND (reference sequence). CDR3 length: 16 amino acids. The V gene end was trimmed by 5 bases and the J gene end by 3 bases; junction bases not matched to a gene: 9. The CDR3 DNA sequence: TGTGCCAGTAGTCGACAGGGGAGAGGGGCCAATCAGCCCCAGCATTTT. It translates to CASSRQGRGANQPQHF.

This chain joins TRBV5-1 and TRBJ2-2; unclear D gene. This CDR3 is 15 amino acids long. Germline CDR1 reads SGHRS; CDR2 reads YFSETQ. V gave up 1 base and J gave up 0 bases, with 7 bases separating them. The CDR3 DNA reads as TGCGCCAGCAGCTTGTTCCTTACGAACACCGGGGAGCTGTTTTTT. This codes for CASSLFLTNTGELFF. The variable domain in full, completed from reference TRBV5-1 and TRBJ2-2, reads KAGVTQTPRYLIKTRGQQVTLSCSPISGHRSVSWYQQTPGQGLQFLFEYFSETQRNKGNFPGRFSGRQFSNSRSEMNVSTLELGDSALYLCASSLFLTNTGELFFGEGSRLTVL.

This chain joins TRBV6-1 and TRBJ2-7, with TRBD1 as a possible D gene (6 bases). Germline lookup yields CDR1 MNHNS and CDR2 SASEGT. The CDR3 is 12 residues long. V was shortened by 7 bases and J by 4 bases, with 11 bases between the two germline ends. The DNA of the CDR3 is TGTGCCAGCAAGCAGGGGATATACGAGCAGTACTTC. Protein sequence: CASKQGIYEQYF.

This chain links TRBV28 with TRBJ2-7; 10 bases map to TRBD1. V shed 4 bases, J shed 2 bases, and the junction held 2 bases outside the gene matches. CDR3 size: 14 residues. CDR1 and CDR2 (germline): MDHEN, SYDVKM. The CDR3 bases are TGTGCCAGCAGTTCGGGACAGGGGCCCTACGAGCAGTACTTC. Its translation: CASSSGQGPYEQYF.

The chain combines TRBV7-8 with TRBJ2-2; possible D gene TRBD1, 9 bases. From germline, CDR1 is SGHVS and CDR2 FQNEAQ. Trimming shortened V by 6 bases and J by 5 bases, and 19 bases separated the two germline ends. CDR3 length equals 16 residues. This CDR3 is CASRGQGGTRTGELFF. In DNA form, the CDR3 reads TGTGCCAGCAGGGGACAGGGAGGGACTAGGACCGGGGAGCTGTTTTTT.

The chain is built from TRBV7-3 and TRBJ2-2, with 13 bases aligning to TRBD2. The length of the CDR3 is 15 residues. CDR1 SGHTA and CDR2 FQGTGA come from the germline V gene. V shed 8 bases, J shed 4 bases, and the junction held 4 bases outside the gene matches. CDR3 protein: CASRRLAGGTGELFF. DNA for the CDR3: TGTGCCAGCCGTCGACTAGCGGGGGGCACCGGGGAGCTGTTTTTT.

The chain recombines TRBV7-2 with TRBJ2-7, with TRBD1 as a possible D gene (6 bases). Germline loops: CDR1 SGHTA, CDR2 FQGNSA. This CDR3 has 18 residues. The V end was cut by 0 bases, the J end by 3 bases, with 21 bases between. In DNA form, the CDR3 reads TGTGCCAGCAGCTTAGCGGACTCCACAGGGAGCCAAATCTACGAGCAGTACTTC. The encoded protein is CASSLADSTGSQIYEQYF. The entire variable domain, with the rest obtained from reference TRBV7-2 and TRBJ2-7, is as follows: GAGVSQSPSNKVTEKGKDVELRCDPISGHTALYWYRQSLGQGLEFLIYFQGNSAPDKSGLPSDRFSAERTGGSVSTLTIQRTQQEDSAVYLCASSLADSTGSQIYEQYFGPGTRLTVT.

The chain combines TRBV6-1 with TRBJ1-5, with D unclear. There are 13 residues in the CDR3. V gave up 5 bases and J gave up 11 bases, with 16 bases separating them. Germline lookup yields CDR1 MNHNS and CDR2 SASEGT. CDR3 DNA sequence: TGTGCCAGCAGTTCCGGTAACCTCGGGGCCCAGCATTTT. Its protein is CASSSGNLGAQHF.

This clone was seen just once. The V and J genes are TRBV10-3 and TRBJ2-1, with TRBD1 identical over 7 bases. With V trimmed by 7 bases and J by 0 bases, 3 bases remained unmatched. The germline gives CDR1 ENHRY, CDR2 SYGVKD. The CDR3 has 14 amino acids. The DNA of the CDR3 is TGTGCCATCACCGACAGGGCCTCCTACAATGAGCAGTTCTTC. Translated: CAITDRASYNEQFF.

The chain joins TRBV7-9 to TRBJ2-2, with 7 bases lining up with TRBD1. Trimming cost V 2 bases and J 4 bases; bases outside gene matches: 4. CDR1 SEHNR and CDR2 FQNEAQ come from the germline V gene (reference sequence). The CDR3 covers 15 residues. Here the CDR3 DNA reads TGTGCCAGCAGCTTAAACAGGGGCGGCACCGGGGAGCTGTTTTTT. Its translation: CASSLNRGGTGELFF.

The chain joins TRBV28 to TRBJ1-5; 9 bases match TRBD1. The CDR3 sequence is 18 residues long. V shed 3 bases and J 3 bases; nucleotides not matched to a gene: 12. Looked up from germline, CDR1 is MDHEN and CDR2 is SYDVKM. CDR3 bases: TGTGCCAGCAGTTTGTTCGGGACAGGGATGACGGCCAATCAGCCCCAGCATTTT. Amino acids: CASSLFGTGMTANQPQHF.

The count of this clone is one. This sequence joins TRBV19 and TRBJ2-1; 9 bases match TRBD1. Germline CDR1 is LNHDA and CDR2 is SQIVND (reference sequence). The length of the CDR3 is 14 residues. V trimming: 2 bases; J trimming: 9 bases; junction bases outside the gene matches: 5. CDR3 residues: CASSIRDRVREQFF. CDR3 in DNA: TGTGCCAGTAGTATAAGGGACAGGGTTCGTGAGCAGTTCTTC.